This T cell receptor (beta chain) was profiled in a study of T cell responses to AZD1222 COVID-19 vaccine. Profiled with immunoSEQ multiplex PCR; TCRdb holds only in-frame clones, not every one. The sample shows fewer than 120,000 clones, about 85% of them seen only once. Germline V lookup: CDR1 MNHEY, CDR2 SVGAGI. The CDR3 covers 13 residues. The trim removed 6 bases at V and 7 bases at J, leaving 4 bases unmatched. The receptor was derived from an adult in good health. This chain connects TRBV6-5 to TRBJ1-2; 11 bases line up with TRBD1. Sequenced material: peripheral blood, taken on day 0 of AZD1222 vaccination. The CDR3 is CASSPGTGGGYTF. For the CDR3, the DNA is TGTGCCAGCAGCCCGGGGACAGGGGGTGGCTACACCTTC.